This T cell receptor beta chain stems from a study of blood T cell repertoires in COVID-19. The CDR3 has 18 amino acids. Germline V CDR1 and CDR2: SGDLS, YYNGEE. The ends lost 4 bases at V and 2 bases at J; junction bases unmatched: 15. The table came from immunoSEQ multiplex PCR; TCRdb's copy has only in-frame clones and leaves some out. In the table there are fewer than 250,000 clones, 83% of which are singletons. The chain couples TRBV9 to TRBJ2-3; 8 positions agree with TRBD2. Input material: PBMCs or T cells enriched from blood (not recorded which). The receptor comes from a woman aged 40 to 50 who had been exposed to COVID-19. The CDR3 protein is CASSPKGDSGAFTDTQYF. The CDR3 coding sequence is TGTGCCAGCAGCCCCAAAGGGGATAGCGGGGCCTTCACAGATACGCAGTATTTT.